This T cell receptor beta chain came from a study of shared clonotypes between healthy human individuals. Study-level findings and limits: Generation probability values for non-shared clonotypes were lower than those for clonotypes shared by all four donors. The naive CD4 repertoires of a handful of donors were compared, and approximately 5% of clonotypes were shared.

V was pared by 4 bases and J by 4 bases, with 11 bases between. The CDR3 length is 13 residues. Looked up from germline, CDR1 is MGHRA and CDR2 is YSYEKL. At the deep level, the assay was run. Some clones are missing from TCRdb's copy, which holds only in-frame ones; the method was immunoSEQ multiplex PCR. In the table there are more than 400,000 clones, more than 95% of which are singletons. About this clone itself: Its specificity is unknown.

Investigators divided CD4+ cells into CD45RA+ naive and CD45RA-negative memory subsets. This rearrangement joins TRBV4-1 to TRBJ2-7; tentative D call: TRBD1 (5 bases). The receptor comes from a woman younger than 45 in good health. Sequencing input: naive CD4+ T cells sorted from blood. Specified subset: CD45RA+ positively selected. CDR3 DNA: TGCGCCAGCAGCCCGACAGCTAGGTACGAGCAGTACTTC. Translated, it gives CASSPTARYEQYF.